This T cell receptor (beta chain) was sequenced in a study of CD8 T cells in ankylosing spondylitis. Study-wide results and limits: Clones linked to disease were reported to show significant enrichment in matched ankylosing spondylitis synovial fluid.

This clonotype was detected ten times or more. The antigen remains unidentified. TCR beta libraries were made by quantitative 5'-RACE with molecular barcodes. TCRdb reprocessed the 5' RACE reads via MiXCR and lists one record per CDR3 protein. The sample gives about 44,000 distinct CDR3 sequences, 9.5% to 12% of which show up once; approximately 1.5% is in the top ten. CDR1 is SGHTS and CDR2 is YDEGEE in the germline V gene. With 7 bases removed from V and 0 bases from J, the gap between germline ends came to 5 bases. The CDR3 length is 12 residues. Sample: blood, either unsorted or a sorted T cell fraction (not recorded which). This TCR derives from a male donor with ankylosing spondylitis or in good health (not recorded which). The genes are TRBV5-8 and TRBJ2-4; D unresolved. The CDR3 region is CASALAKNIQYF. DNA of the CDR3: TGTGCCAGCGCGCTAGCCAAAAACATTCAGTACTTC.